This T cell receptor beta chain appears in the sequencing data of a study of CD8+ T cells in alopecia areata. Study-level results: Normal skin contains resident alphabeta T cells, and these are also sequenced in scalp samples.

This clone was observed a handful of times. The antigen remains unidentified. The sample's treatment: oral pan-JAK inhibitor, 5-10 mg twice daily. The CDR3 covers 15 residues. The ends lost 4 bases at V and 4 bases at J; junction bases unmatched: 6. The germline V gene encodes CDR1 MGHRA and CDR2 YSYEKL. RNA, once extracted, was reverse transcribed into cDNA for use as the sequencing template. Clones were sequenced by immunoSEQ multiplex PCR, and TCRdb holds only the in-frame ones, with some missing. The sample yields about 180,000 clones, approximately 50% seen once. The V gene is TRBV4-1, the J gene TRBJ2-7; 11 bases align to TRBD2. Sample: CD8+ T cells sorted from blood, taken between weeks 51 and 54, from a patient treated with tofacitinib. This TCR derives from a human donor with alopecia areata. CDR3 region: CASSPAPSGGYEQYF. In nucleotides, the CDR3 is TGCGCCAGCAGCCCGGCGCCTAGCGGGGGGTACGAGCAGTACTTC.